This TCR beta chain was identified in a study of blood T cell repertoires in COVID-19 (TCRdb year 2020). At the level of the whole study: Samples covering the acute and convalescent phases of COVID-19 were provided by collaborators in the United States, Italy and Spain. The repertoires were released in a freely available public database meant as a resource for research on the immune response to SARS-CoV-2. A de-identified subject ID, COVID-19 status, age in years and sex were almost always included in the sample metadata. The prospective study material was composed of cDNA or gDNA derived from T cells, B-cell-depleted T cells, or PBMCs. The samples were drawn from two sources: the first 160 participants of the ongoing ImmuneRACE study, and 1,254 subjects contributed by 6 global collaborators. Where available, HLA class I and class II types were obtained from metadata supplied by the sample provider rather than from assay-based typing. Subjects who had been exposed to COVID-19, were actively infected with it, or had recovered from it provided the deeply sampled blood TCRbeta repertoires that made up the dataset. Study-level results and caveats: The quantity of clinical and demographic metadata differed by source and by participant and was supplied without curation.

Trimming removed 0 bases from V and 0 bases from J, leaving 9 bases between the germline ends. From the germline V gene, CDR1 is SGDLS and CDR2 is YYNGEE. Spanning cysteine to phenylalanine, the CDR3 consists of 16 amino acids. The entry retains the CDR3 DNA only, 48 bases that are in frame from base 1. Whole blood was collected in K2EDTA tubes by collaborating institutions according to the institutions' own protocols. For TCRbeta analysis, collaborators shipped samples as frozen whole blood, isolated PBMCs, or DNA extracted from either of those sample types. Remarks on this clone: Its cognate antigen has yet to be identified. Base qualities are not provided; no much larger clone lies one nucleotide away.

TCRbeta CDR3 regions were amplified from genomic DNA by means of the immunoSEQ Assay, a bias-controlled multiplex PCR. From the authors' description of their analysis: Nucleated cell counts per sample were estimated from amplification of reference gene primers within the assay. To quantify the absolute abundance of each unique TCRbeta CDR3 rearrangement, sequence reads were collapsed and filtered. For each sample, productive Simpson clonality was calculated as the square root of Simpson's diversity index across productive rearrangements. The immuneACCESS repertoire file appears here via TCRdb, limited to in-frame rearrangements. These files lack a portion of the clones; in checked studies, under half of the deficit traces to unresolved V genes, and the cause of the others is not known. V and J calls and clone size are copied from that table; D and trimming were computed from the DNA. The sample table holds 150,000 to 180,000 clones, of which around 90% were seen once. The ten biggest clones cover approximately 0.59% of the sample.

Sequenced material: peripheral blood. Recombination linked TRBV9 to TRBJ2-2, with the D gene too uncertain to name. This TCR came from a man in his forties or fifties with acute or convalescent COVID-19. The nucleotide sequence is TGTGCCAGCAGCGTAGGACATAAGTCGAACACCGGGGAGCTGTTTTTT. This is translated as CASSVGHKSNTGELFF.